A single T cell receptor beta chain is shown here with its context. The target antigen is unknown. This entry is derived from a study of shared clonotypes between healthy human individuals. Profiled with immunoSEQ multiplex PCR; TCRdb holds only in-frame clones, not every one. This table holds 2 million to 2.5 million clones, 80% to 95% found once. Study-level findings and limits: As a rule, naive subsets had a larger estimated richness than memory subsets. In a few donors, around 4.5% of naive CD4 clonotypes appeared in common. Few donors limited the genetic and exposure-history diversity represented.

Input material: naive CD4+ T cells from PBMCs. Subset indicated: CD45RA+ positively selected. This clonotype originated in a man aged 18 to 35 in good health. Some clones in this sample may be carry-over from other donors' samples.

The CDR3 DNA reads as TGTGCCAGCACACGGGGGGGAACTAATGAAAAACTGTTTTTT. Amino acids: CASTRGGTNEKLFF. The chain combines TRBV7-9 with TRBJ1-4; possible D gene TRBD1, 5 bases. Germline V CDR1 and CDR2: SEHNR, FQNEAQ (reference sequence). The CDR3 is 14 residues long. The ends were cut back, 7 bases at V and 1 base at J, with 10 bases in the middle.